A single sample is the source of the 25 T cell receptor beta chains below, sequenced in a study of T cells after yellow fever vaccination. TCRdb passed the 5' RACE reads through MiXCR, listing each CDR3 protein once. The sample contains some 200,000 distinct CDR3 sequences, around 10% of which appear only once. Sample: CD8+ T cells sorted from PBMCs, taken 15 days after the yellow fever booster vaccination. These receptor sequences come from a man between 18 and 35 years old who received the YFV17D yellow fever vaccine.

J is TRBJ2-2 and V is TRBV6-5, with D possibly TRBD1 on 6 matching bases. Germline loops: CDR1 MNHEY, CDR2 SVGAGI. The CDR3 has 13 amino acids. V dropped 7 bases and J dropped 1 base, with 7 bases sitting between them. The CDR3 DNA reads as TGTGCCAGCACGGGACAGAACACCGGGGAGCTGTTTTTT. This gives the protein CASTGQNTGELFF.

This clonotype has a handful of counts. The V and J genes are TRBV12-3 or TRBV12-4 and TRBJ2-1; 11 bases map to TRBD2. J was trimmed by 6 bases and V by 5 bases; bases with no gene match: 6. The CDR3 has 15 residues. DNA of the CDR3: TGTGCCAGCAGTACCCTAGCGGGGGGCTCCAATGAGCAGTTCTTC. As protein: CASSTLAGGSNEQFF.

The chain has TRBV5-4 and TRBJ1-1; D might be TRBD1 (6 bases). The CDR3 contains 12 residues. V shed 4 bases and J shed 8 bases, with 12 bases lying between them. The germline CDR1 and CDR2 sequences are SGHNT and YYREEE (reference sequence). CDR3 in amino acids: CASSVAGTEAFF. The CDR3 DNA reads as TGTGCCAGCAGCGTGGCCGGGACAGAAGCTTTCTTT. The full variable domain, completed using reference TRBV5-4 and TRBJ1-1, is ETGVTQSPTHLIKTRGQQVTLRCSSQSGHNTVSWYQQALGQGPQFIFQYYREEENGRGNFPPRFSGLQFPNYSSELNVNALELDDSALYLCASSVAGTEAFFGQGTRLTVV.

This clonotype has a count of ten or more. The chain combines TRBV12-3 or TRBV12-4 with TRBJ2-3; 7 nucleotides align to TRBD1. The CDR3 runs to 14 residues. The V and J ends lost 5 bases and 4 bases, in that order; junction bases with no gene match: 6. The chain's CDR3 is CASSTGQIPDTQYF. The CDR3 DNA is TGTGCCAGCAGTACGGGACAGATTCCAGATACGCAGTATTTT.

The chain uses TRBV7-9 and TRBJ1-2; D gene unclear. The V gene's germline CDR1 is SEHNR and CDR2 FQNEAQ (reference sequence). This CDR3 comprises 15 residues. The V end lost 0 bases, the J end lost 0 bases, and 8 bases lay between the germline ends. This CDR3 reads CASSLARYSNYGYTF. The CDR3 bases are TGTGCCAGCAGCTTAGCTCGGTATTCTAACTATGGCTACACCTTC.

V and J are TRBV2 and TRBJ2-6; possible D gene TRBD1, 6 bases. Germline V gives CDR1 SNHLY, CDR2 FYNNEI. Trimming removed 7 bases from V and 4 bases from J, with 14 bases in between. The CDR3 length is 15 residues. In nucleotides, the CDR3 is TGTGCCAGCATGCAGGGGCGCCGAGGGGCCAACGTCCTGACTTTC. Protein sequence: CASMQGRRGANVLTF.

The rearrangement uses TRBV6-5 and TRBJ2-5; possible D gene TRBD1, 6 bases. CDR1 and CDR2 (germline): MNHEY, SVGAGI. Trimming stripped 7 bases from V and 1 base from J, with 13 bases between. This CDR3 region has 14 residues. DNA for the CDR3: TGTGCCAGCAATTTCCGGGACACCCAAGAGACCCAGTACTTC. It specifies CASNFRDTQETQYF.

This clonotype was counted between two and nine times. V usage is TRBV9 and J usage is TRBJ2-1; tentatively, D is TRBD1 (6 bases). The germline V gene encodes CDR1 SGDLS and CDR2 YYNGEE. V lost 2 bases and J 2 bases, leaving 11 bases between the germline ends. CDR3 size: 15 residues. CDR3 residues: CASSVSGQAYNEQFF. CDR3 sequence (DNA): TGTGCCAGCAGCGTTTCGGGACAAGCCTACAATGAGCAGTTCTTC.

The sample holds many counts of this clonotype. The genes are TRBV5-4 and TRBJ2-6, with D possibly TRBD1 on 5 matching bases. Trimming removed 4 bases at V and 10 bases at J, with 15 bases between. The CDR3 loop spans 14 amino acids. Germline V gene sequence: CDR1 SGHNT, CDR2 YYREEE (reference sequence). CDR3 residues: CASSLETVGNVLTF. The CDR3 DNA follows: TGTGCCAGCAGCCTGGAGACAGTAGGGAACGTCCTGACTTTC.

J is TRBJ1-2 and V is TRBV3-1; D is unresolved. CDR3 length: 14 residues. The germline V gene encodes CDR1 LGHDT and CDR2 YNNKEL (reference sequence). Trimming removed 1 base at V and 2 bases at J, with 8 bases between. CDR3 sequence reads: CASSQVRQNYGYTF. In DNA form, the CDR3 reads TGTGCCAGCAGCCAAGTTCGGCAAAACTATGGCTACACCTTC.

In this sample, this clonotype turned up a few times. V usage is TRBV20-1 and J usage is TRBJ2-7, with TRBD2 identical over 9 bases. This CDR3 comprises 14 residues. V shed 4 bases and J 2 bases; nucleotides not matched to a gene: 6. The germline CDR1 and CDR2 sequences are DFQATT and SNEGSKA (reference sequence). In nucleotides, the CDR3 is TGCAGTGCTATTAGCGGGGGTTCTCCCTACGAGCAGTACTTC. Its translation is CSAISGGSPYEQYF.

This sequence joins TRBV5-4 and TRBJ1-6; a possible D gene is TRBD1 (5 bases). V lost 3 bases and J lost 14, with 15 bases in between. Germline CDR1 SGHNT, CDR2 YYREEE (reference sequence). This CDR3 spans 13 amino acids. The CDR3 DNA is TGTGCCAGCAGCTCCCCTTTGGGGCCCACCCTCCACTTT. This sequence encodes CASSSPLGPTLHF.

The rearrangement uses TRBV7-9 and TRBJ1-1, with D possibly TRBD1 on 6 matching bases. Germline CDR1 SEHNR, CDR2 FQNEAQ (reference sequence). This CDR3 is 15 amino acids long. Trimming pared 1 base from V and 1 base from J, leaving 10 bases between. In nucleotides, the CDR3 is TGTGCCAGCAGCTTAGAAGGACAGAGGAACACTGAAGCTTTCTTT. This gives the protein CASSLEGQRNTEAFF. Using reference TRBV7-9 and TRBJ1-1 for the parts outside the CDR3, the full variable domain is DTGVSQNPRHKITKRGQNVTFRCDPISEHNRLYWYRQTLGQGPEFLTYFQNEAQLEKSRLLSDRFSAERPKGSFSTLEIQRTEQGDSAMYLCASSLEGQRNTEAFFGQGTRLTVV.

The V call is TRBV5-5, the J call TRBJ2-7, with D unresolved. The V end lost 1 base, the J end lost 2 bases, and 10 bases lay between the germline ends. The CDR3 spans 14 residues. Germline CDR1 SGHKS, CDR2 YYEKEE (reference sequence). The CDR3 is CASSLSKTTYEQYF. DNA for the CDR3: TGTGCCAGCAGCTTGAGCAAAACCACCTACGAGCAGTACTTC.

This clonotype appeared a few times. The rearrangement uses TRBV2 and TRBJ1-3; no clear D gene. The germline V gene has CDR1 SNHLY and CDR2 FYNNEI. Trimming left V 1 base short and J 2 bases short, with 9 bases between. This CDR3 contains 15 residues. The CDR3 DNA follows: TGTGCCAGCAGTGAAGATCTCGGCGCTGGAAACACCATATATTTT. This translates into CASSEDLGAGNTIYF.

This clonotype was detected many times. The genes are TRBV4-3 and TRBJ2-7; D possibly corresponds to TRBD2 (5 bases). This CDR3 spans 14 amino acids. Deletions cut 4 bases from V and 3 bases from J, with 13 bases between. Per germline, CDR1 LGHNA and CDR2 YSLEER. The CDR3 sequence: CASSPQRGGYEQYF. The CDR3 coding sequence is TGCGCCAGCAGCCCCCAGCGAGGAGGCTACGAGCAGTACTTC.

This clonotype was seen ten or more times. The chain uses TRBV28 and TRBJ2-3; 7 nucleotides align to TRBD2. Germline V gene lookup returns CDR1 MDHEN and CDR2 SYDVKM. J gave up 4 bases and V 3 bases, and 1 base lay outside the gene matches. The CDR3 consists of 13 residues. CDR3 sequence: CASSLGGADTQYF. As DNA, the CDR3 is TGTGCCAGCAGTTTGGGGGGGGCAGATACGCAGTATTTT.

This clonotype was counted between two and nine times. V gene TRBV2 combines with J gene TRBJ2-3, with D possibly being TRBD1 or TRBD2 (5 bases each). CDR3 size: 14 residues. V was shortened by 6 bases and J by 4 bases, with 14 bases between the two germline ends. The germline CDR1 and CDR2 sequences are SNHLY and FYNNEI. CDR3 bases: TGTGCCAGCAGCGAGGGGCCTTCGGCAGATACGCAGTATTTT. Amino acids: CASSEGPSADTQYF.

This clonotype was seen a few times. The J gene is TRBJ2-2, the V gene TRBV6-2 or TRBV6-3; 9 bases are shared with TRBD1. Losses at the gene ends were 11 bases for V and 3 bases for J; bases not matched to a gene: 7. The CDR3 length is 14 residues. Germline loops: CDR1 MNHEY, CDR2 SVGEGT. CDR3 sequence: CASGQGIYTGELFF. As DNA, the CDR3 is TGTGCCTCGGGACAGGGAATATACACCGGGGAGCTGTTTTTT.

This clonotype was counted between two and nine times. This sequence joins TRBV7-6 and TRBJ2-7, with D perhaps matching TRBD1 or TRBD2 (6 bases each). The length of the CDR3 is 14 residues. Trimming cost V 7 bases and J 5 bases, with 18 bases left between them. Germline V gene sequence: CDR1 SGHVS, CDR2 FNYEAQ. The CDR3 spells CASTIGGGPDEQYF. DNA of the CDR3: TGTGCCAGCACCATAGGGGGAGGTCCCGACGAGCAGTACTTC.

This clonotype was seen only a few times. The V call is TRBV6-5, the J call TRBJ1-3, with D tentatively TRBD1 (5 bases). The V and J ends lost 1 base and 14 bases respectively, with 21 bases between them. CDR1 is MNHEY, CDR2 SVGAGI, per germline. CDR3 size: 15 residues. CDR3 region: CASSYLSGSGDPLYF. For the CDR3, the DNA is TGTGCCAGCAGTTACTTGTCCGGGTCCGGGGACCCGCTATATTTT.

A few counts support this clonotype. The chain joins TRBV7-2 to TRBJ2-3; D might be TRBD1 (5 bases). Germline CDR1 is SGHTA and CDR2 is FQGNSA. The CDR3 spans 16 residues. V shed 3 bases and J shed 1 base, with 14 bases lying between them. CDR3 amino acids: CASSFPPEGGTDTQYF. The CDR3 bases are TGTGCCAGCAGCTTCCCCCCAGAAGGGGGCACAGATACGCAGTATTTT.

This chain joins TRBV27 and TRBJ2-3; possibly TRBD1 for D (6 bases). CDR1 and CDR2 from the germline V gene are MNHEY and SMNVEV (reference sequence). This CDR3 has 14 residues. Deletions cut 8 bases from V and 1 base from J, with 13 bases between. CDR3 nucleotides: TGTGCCAGCCGAACAGGGATAGGCACAGATACGCAGTATTTT. Its translation is CASRTGIGTDTQYF.

This clonotype was counted a few times. The V and J genes are TRBV6-5 and TRBJ2-1; TRBD2 matches 10 bases. CDR3 size: 15 residues. Germline V CDR1 and CDR2: MNHEY, SVGAGI. With V trimmed by 4 bases and J by 6 bases, 6 bases remained unmatched. The CDR3 spells CASSSFSGGTNEQFF. The CDR3 nucleotides read TGTGCCAGCAGTTCCTTTAGCGGGGGGACCAATGAGCAGTTCTTC.

This rearrangement joins TRBV9 to TRBJ2-5; 8 bases agree with TRBD2. J gave up 5 bases and V 3 bases, and 9 bases lay outside the gene matches. The CDR3 totals 15 residues. CDR1 is SGDLS, CDR2 YYNGEE, per germline. CDR3 sequence reads: CASSGGTAGVETQYF. CDR3 coding DNA: TGTGCCAGCAGCGGCGGTACAGCGGGGGTGGAGACCCAGTACTTC.